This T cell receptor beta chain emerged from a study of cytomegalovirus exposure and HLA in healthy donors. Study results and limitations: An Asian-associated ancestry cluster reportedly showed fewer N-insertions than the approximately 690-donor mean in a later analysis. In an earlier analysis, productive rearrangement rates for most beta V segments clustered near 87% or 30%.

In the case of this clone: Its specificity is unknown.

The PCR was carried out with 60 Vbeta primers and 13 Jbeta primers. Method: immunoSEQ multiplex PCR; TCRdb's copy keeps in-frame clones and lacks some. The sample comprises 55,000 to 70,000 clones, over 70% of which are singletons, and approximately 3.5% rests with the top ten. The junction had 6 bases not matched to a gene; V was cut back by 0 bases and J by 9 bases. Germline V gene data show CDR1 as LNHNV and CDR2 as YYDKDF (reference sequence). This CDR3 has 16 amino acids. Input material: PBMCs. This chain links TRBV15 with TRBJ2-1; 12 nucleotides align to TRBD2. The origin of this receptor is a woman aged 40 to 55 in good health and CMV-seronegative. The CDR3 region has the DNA TGTGCCACCAGCAGAGATCGACTAGCGGGAGAATCTGAGCAGTTCTTC. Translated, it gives CATSRDRLAGESEQFF.